This is a list of T cell receptor beta chains from one sample in a study of shared clonotypes between healthy human individuals. TCRdb's copy holds only in-frame clones and misses some; the assay was immunoSEQ multiplex PCR. Among 2 million to 3 million clones, approximately 90% were seen once, and the ten largest hold roughly 0.13%. Material: naive CD4+ T cells sorted from blood. The source is a man aged 18 to 30 in good health. Both conserved end residues are part of each CDR3. The D gene is left open where the match is weak. Clone size is given for some rows only: seen once, a few or many times, or a class if the clone is expanded.

j_call clone_size d_call v_call cdr3_nt cdr3_aa
TRBJ2-1 - TRBD2 TRBV29-1 TGCAGCGTGGCTACTAGACTAGCGGGGGGGCCCGGTGAGCAGTTCTTC CSVATRLAGGPGEQFF
TRBJ1-5 - - TRBV5-6 TGTGCCAGCAGCTTGACAGGGAGAGGCAATCAGCCCCAGCATTTT CASSLTGRGNQPQHF
TRBJ1-1 - - TRBV28 TGTGCCAGCAGTTTCAACCAAGGGGGGTACAGGAACACTGAAGCTTTCTTT CASSFNQGGYRNTEAFF
TRBJ2-7 - - TRBV28 TGTGCCAGCAGTTTCGGGGGTTGGGTAGAGCAGTACTTC CASSFGGWVEQYF
TRBJ1-2 - - TRBV18 TGTGCCAGCTCCCCCCCTAACTATGGCTACACCTTC CASSPPNYGYTF
TRBJ2-1 - - TRBV5-4 TGTGCCAGCAGCTTGGAGGCGAGCCGCGACAATGAGCAGTTCTTC CASSLEASRDNEQFF
TRBJ2-3 - - TRBV5-4 TGTGCCAGCAGTTCGGGGTCGTCGGCAGATACGCAGTATTTT CASSSGSSADTQYF
TRBJ2-1 - - TRBV6-6 TGTGCCAGCAGTTACTCGAGACTCATTTACAATGAGCAGTTCTTC CASSYSRLIYNEQFF
TRBJ1-1 - - TRBV29-1 TGCAGCGCGGGCAGGGCGAACACTGAAGCTTTCTTT CSAGRANTEAFF
TRBJ1-5 - - TRBV19 TGTGCCAGTAGTATCCAGGTGAGAGGGCCCCAGCATTTT CASSIQVRGPQHF
TRBJ2-4 - - TRBV4-1 TGCGCCAGCAGCCAAGACTGGGACTTGAAAAACATTCAGTACTTC CASSQDWDLKNIQYF
TRBJ2-7 - TRBD2 TRBV19 TGTGCCAGTAGTATGAGGGAGGGCCAGAACGAGCAGTACTTC CASSMREGQNEQYF
TRBJ2-7 - - TRBV6-1 TGTGCCAGCAGTGAAGCCGGGGCAGGGCGGGACGAGCAGTACTTC CASSEAGAGRDEQYF
TRBJ1-1 - - TRBV29-1 TGCAGCGTTCGCGAGCGGGGAACAGCAATGAACACTGAAGCTTTCTTT CSVRERGTAMNTEAFF
TRBJ1-4 once - TRBV20-1 TGCAGTGCCCCACGGGGGAGCGAACTGTTTTTT CSAPRGSELFF
TRBJ1-6 - TRBD1 TRBV5-6 TGTGCCAGCAGCTCTTTGACAGGGACGCCGAGCTCCTATAATTCACCCCTCCACTTT CASSSLTGTPSSYNSPLHF
TRBJ2-5 once TRBD2 TRBV7-6 TGTGCCAGCAGCTTAGCCGGGGGACTAGCGGGAGCTGAGACCCAGTACTTC CASSLAGGLAGAETQYF
TRBJ1-1 - TRBD1 TRBV6-5 TGTGCCAGCAGTTATGGGACAGGGAACACTGAAGCTTTCTTT CASSYGTGNTEAFF
TRBJ1-5 - TRBD1 TRBV5-1 TGCGCCAGCAGCGAAACAGGGGGAGGCAATCAGCCCCAGCATTTT CASSETGGGNQPQHF
TRBJ1-2 - - TRBV6-5 TGTGCCAGCAGTATGACAGGAAACTATGGCTACACCTTC CASSMTGNYGYTF
TRBJ2-4 - - TRBV6-6 TGTGCCAGCCCTACAAGGCAGGAACAGTACTTC CASPTRQEQYF
TRBJ2-2 - - TRBV10-1 TGCGCCAGCAGTGAGCCCGGGAGTGCCGGGGAGCTGTTTTTT CASSEPGSAGELFF
TRBJ2-7 - TRBD1 TRBV27 TGTGCCAGCAGTTTATCCTCCGGACAGGGAAGGCAGTACTTC CASSLSSGQGRQYF
TRBJ2-5 - TRBD1 TRBV2 TGTGCCCGAGGGGACAGCTCTCAAGAGACCCAGTACTTC CARGDSSQETQYF
TRBJ2-5 - TRBD2 TRBV2 TGTGCCAGCGATAGCGGGACTAGGGAGACCCAGTACTTC CASDSGTRETQYF
TRBJ1-5 - TRBD1 TRBV18 TGTGCCAGCTCACCCGGGACAGGGGGGAAGCCCCAGCATTTT CASSPGTGGKPQHF
TRBJ2-1 - TRBD2 TRBV5-4 TGTGCCAGCAGTTTAGCGGGGGGGGCGAGCAATGAGCAGTTCTTC CASSLAGGASNEQFF
TRBJ1-3 - - TRBV18 TGTGCCAGCTCAGCTCCGGGACACGAGGGGGGAAACACCATATATTTT CASSAPGHEGGNTIYF
TRBJ1-6 - TRBD1 TRBV28 TGTGCCAGCACCCTGGGGGGACAGGAGAATTCACCCCTCCACTTT CASTLGGQENSPLHF
TRBJ2-7 - TRBD1 TRBV28 TGTGCCAGCAGATGGGGACAGGGGAGCTACGAGCAGTACTTC CASRWGQGSYEQYF
TRBJ1-1 - - TRBV2 TGTGCCAGCCGGCGGACTAGGGTCCTGAACACTGAAGCTTTCTTT CASRRTRVLNTEAFF
TRBJ2-3 - - TRBV9 TGTGCCAGCAGCGTGAGGGATAGCCCAGATACGCAGTATTTT CASSVRDSPDTQYF